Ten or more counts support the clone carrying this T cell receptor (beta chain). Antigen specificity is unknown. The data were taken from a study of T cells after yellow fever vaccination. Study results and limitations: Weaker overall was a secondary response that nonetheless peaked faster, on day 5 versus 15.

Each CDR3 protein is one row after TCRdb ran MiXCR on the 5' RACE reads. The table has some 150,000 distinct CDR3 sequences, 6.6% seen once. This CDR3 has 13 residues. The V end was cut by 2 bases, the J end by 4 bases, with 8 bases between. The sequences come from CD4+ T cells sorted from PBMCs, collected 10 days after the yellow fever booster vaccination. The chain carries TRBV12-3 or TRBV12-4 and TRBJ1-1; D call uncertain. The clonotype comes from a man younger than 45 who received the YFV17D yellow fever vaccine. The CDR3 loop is CASSLLEGTEAFF. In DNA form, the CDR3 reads TGTGCCAGCAGTTTATTGGAAGGCACTGAAGCTTTCTTT.